A single sample is the source of the 26 T cell receptor beta chains below, sequenced in a study of PD-1 blockade in classical Hodgkin lymphoma. Method: immunoSEQ multiplex PCR; TCRdb's copy keeps in-frame clones and lacks some. The data contain around 4,000 clones, around three fifths of them singletons. The sample's time point: cycle 4 day 1 (C4D1), after five to seven weeks of nivolumab. Each patient relapsed following autologous stem cell transplantation, and prior brentuximab vedotin exposure differed. Thawed PBMCs supplied CD8+ T cells via magnetic negative selection. Material: CD8+ T cells from blood, obtained before the fourth cycle of nivolumab. The receptors were sampled from a human donor with classical Hodgkin lymphoma.

The gene calls are TRBV7-6 and TRBJ2-1, with D possibly being TRBD1 (6 bases). V was trimmed by 1 base and J by 8 bases, leaving 21 bases between them. Germline assignment: CDR1 SGHVS and CDR2 FNYEAQ. The CDR3 length is 17 residues. The CDR3 protein is CASSLDGGTSGFDEQFF. DNA for the CDR3: TGTGCCAGCAGCTTAGATGGTGGGACATCCGGGTTTGATGAGCAGTTCTTC.

The genes are TRBV7-3 and TRBJ2-1, with D hard to call. Germline V gene sequence: CDR1 SGHTA, CDR2 FQGTGA. Trimming took off 5 bases at V and 7 bases at J, with 12 bases between the two ends. This CDR3 comprises 13 residues. The CDR3 here is CASSLTIGNEQFF. CDR3 DNA: TGTGCCAGCAGCCTCACAATCGGTAATGAGCAGTTCTTC.

The rearrangement joins TRBV10-3 to TRBJ1-6; D remains ambiguous. The CDR3 totals 14 residues. Germline V gene lookup returns CDR1 ENHRY and CDR2 SYGVKD. V dropped 7 bases and J dropped 3 bases, with 10 bases sitting between them. The CDR3 loop reads CAIKNGSYNSPLHF. In DNA, the CDR3 is TGTGCCATCAAGAACGGGAGCTATAATTCACCCCTCCACTTT.

The chain employs TRBV19 and TRBJ1-1; D remains unclear. The germline V and J ends were trimmed by 0 bases and 6 bases, with 14 bases remaining between them. In germline, CDR1 is LNHDA, CDR2 SQIVND (reference sequence). The CDR3 covers 15 residues. Here the CDR3 reads CASSIDPAARAEAFF. The CDR3 bases are TGTGCCAGTAGTATAGATCCAGCTGCACGGGCTGAAGCTTTCTTT.

Here the CDR3 reads CAWSELVAKNIQYF. The CDR3 DNA sequence: TGTGCCTGGAGTGAGCTGGTAGCCAAAAACATTCAGTACTTC. The V gene is TRBV30, the J gene TRBJ2-4, with D hard to call. Germline V gene lookup returns CDR1 GTSNPN and CDR2 SVGIG (reference sequence). The V end lost 1 base, the J end lost 0 bases, and 7 bases lay between the germline ends. The CDR3 extends over 14 amino acids.

The chain links TRBV7-9 to TRBJ2-3, with 8 bases aligning to TRBD2. This CDR3 is built from 17 residues. The trim removed 2 bases at V and 5 bases at J, leaving 12 bases unmatched. The V gene's germline CDR1 is SEHNR and CDR2 FQNEAQ (reference sequence). In DNA form, the CDR3 reads TGTGCCAGCAGCTTAATCTCGGGAGGGCCGAATATAGATACGCAGTATTTT. It translates to CASSLISGGPNIDTQYF.

By sample share, this clone is medium-sized. In the same sample, other DNA sequences code for this CDR3. This rearrangement joins TRBV29-1 to TRBJ1-2; D call uncertain. V shed 1 base and J shed 1 base, with 7 bases lying between them. Germline CDR1 is SQVTM and CDR2 is ANQGSEA. This CDR3 has 13 amino acids. In DNA, the CDR3 is TGCAGCGTTGAAGGGGAGTTTAACTATGGCTACACCTTC. Protein: CSVEGEFNYGYTF.

V is TRBV28 and J is TRBJ2-7; maybe TRBD2 (5 bases). Germline V gene data show CDR1 as MDHEN and CDR2 as SYDVKM. The ends were cut back, 2 bases at V and 2 bases at J, with 16 bases in the middle. The CDR3 runs 16 residues. CDR3 DNA sequence: TGTGCCAGCAGTTTAGACACTAGGAGGTTAACCTACGAGCAGTACTTC. It is translated as CASSLDTRRLTYEQYF.

This clone has more than one count but fewer than ten. V gene TRBV9 combines with J gene TRBJ2-7; the match to TRBD1 covers 7 bases. This CDR3 has 12 residues. Germline CDR1 is SGDLS and CDR2 is YYNGEE. J gave up 10 bases and V 3 bases, and 7 bases lay outside the gene matches. CDR3 amino acids: CASSGDSPYQYF. CDR3 DNA: TGTGCCAGCAGCGGGGACAGTCCGTACCAGTACTTC.

This clone was found once. This chain links TRBV27 with TRBJ2-7, with a possible D match to TRBD1 (5 bases). Germline CDR1 is MNHEY and CDR2 is SMNVEV (reference sequence). The CDR3 spans 17 residues. V shed 2 bases and J shed 3 bases, with 20 bases lying between them. DNA of the CDR3: TGTGCCAGCAGTTTAAGTGCCGACCTACAGGATAGCTACGAGCAGTACTTC. Protein: CASSLSADLQDSYEQYF.

CDR3 nucleotide sequence: TGTGCCAGCTCACCACCGACAGGGAATAGAGCTTTCTTT. Its translation is CASSPPTGNRAFF. V is TRBV18 and J is TRBJ1-1; 7 bases are shared with TRBD1. The ends lost 0 bases at V and 10 bases at J; junction bases unmatched: 5. Per the germline V gene, CDR1 is KGHSH and CDR2 is LQKENI. The CDR3 is 13 amino acids.

This chain joins TRBV7-2 and TRBJ2-7, with 9 bases aligning to TRBD1. With 1 base clipped from V and 4 bases from J, the junction kept 8 bases outside the gene matches. Germline-derived CDR1 and CDR2 are SGHTA and FQGNSA. This CDR3 is built from 16 residues. In DNA, the CDR3 is TGTGCCAGCAGCTTAGAGAGGGACAGGGCATCTTACGAGCAGTACTTC. It translates to CASSLERDRASYEQYF. The full variable domain, its missing parts supplied by reference TRBV7-2 and TRBJ2-7, is GAGVSQSPSNKVTEKGKDVELRCDPISGHTALYWYRQSLGQGLEFLIYFQGNSAPDKSGLPSDRFSAERTGGSVSTLTIQRTQQEDSAVYLCASSLERDRASYEQYFGPGTRLTVT.

The V call is TRBV4-1, the J call TRBJ2-1; 16 nucleotides align to TRBD2. CDR3 size: 17 residues. The V gene end was trimmed by 4 bases and the J gene end by 10 bases; junction bases not matched to a gene: 10. CDR1 is MGHRA, CDR2 YSYEKL, per germline. The CDR3 here is CASSRAGTSGRAGEQFF. The CDR3 coding sequence is TGCGCCAGCAGCCGGGCCGGGACTAGCGGGAGGGCGGGGGAGCAGTTCTTC.

The chain links TRBV14 to TRBJ2-5, with TRBD1 as a possible D gene (6 bases). TRBJ2-7 explains the end of the DNA better; the J call may be wrong. Germline-derived CDR1 and CDR2 are SGHDN and FVKESK. This CDR3 is built from 13 residues. The CDR3 DNA sequence: TGTGCCAGCAGCCTACAGGGAAGCTACGAGCAGTACTTC. This gives the protein CASSLQGSYEQYF.

The gene calls are TRBV2 and TRBJ1-2; 10 positions match TRBD1. Germline V gene sequence: CDR1 SNHLY, CDR2 FYNNEI. Losses at the gene ends were 7 bases for V and 7 bases for J; bases not matched to a gene: 6. The CDR3 is 13 amino acids. CDR3 in DNA: TGTGCCAGCATAGGGACAGGGGAGCCTGGCTACACCTTC. Translation gives CASIGTGEPGYTF.

V usage is TRBV4-1 and J usage is TRBJ1-1; 8 nucleotides align to TRBD1. There are 18 residues in the CDR3. Trimming cost V 2 bases and J 1 base; bases outside gene matches: 12. Germline V gene data show CDR1 as MGHRA and CDR2 as YSYEKL. The CDR3 DNA sequence: TGCGCCAGCAGCCAACTCCAATTGTCAGGGGGCGCGAACACTGAAGCTTTCTTT. Its protein is CASSQLQLSGGANTEAFF.

This clone has just one count. The chain is built from TRBV4-1 and TRBJ2-4; D perhaps matches TRBD1 (6 bases). Germline V gene data show CDR1 as MGHRA and CDR2 as YSYEKL. The CDR3 has 15 residues. V was clipped by 0 bases and J by 8 bases, with 14 bases between them. CDR3 sequence reads: CASSQDQGQGDIQYF. DNA of the CDR3: TGCGCCAGCAGCCAAGACCAGGGGCAAGGGGACATTCAGTACTTC.

CDR3 amino acids: CASSLGRPGLAGYEQYF. The DNA of the CDR3 is TGTGCCAGCAGCTTAGGGAGACCGGGACTAGCGGGATACGAGCAGTACTTC. The rearrangement links TRBV7-3 to TRBJ2-7, with 13 bases matching TRBD2. Germline trimming cut 2 bases from V and 4 bases from J; bases unmatched to any gene: 8. The germline gives CDR1 SGHTA, CDR2 FQGTGA. The CDR3 is 17 amino acids. The full variable domain, completed using reference TRBV7-3 and TRBJ2-7, is GAGVSQTPSNKVTEKGKYVELRCDPISGHTALYWYRQSLGQGPEFLIYFQGTGAADDSGLPNDRFFAVRPEGSVSTLKIQRTERGDSAVYLCASSLGRPGLAGYEQYFGPGTRLTVT.

The chain carries TRBV6-6 and TRBJ2-7; D is unresolved. Per germline, CDR1 MNHNY and CDR2 SVGAGI (reference sequence). There are 12 residues in the CDR3. The V and J ends lost 10 bases and 4 bases respectively, with 14 bases between them. The CDR3 reads CATHLPGYEQYF. CDR3 in DNA: TGTGCCACCCACTTGCCTGGGTACGAGCAGTACTTC.

This clone has a single count. The chain has TRBV11-2 and TRBJ1-2; D unresolved. From germline, CDR1 is SGHAT and CDR2 FQNNGV. The CDR3 runs to 14 residues. The V gene lost 0 bases and the J gene lost 0 bases, with 5 bases spanning the gap. CDR3: CASSLDAANYGYTF. The CDR3 DNA sequence: TGTGCCAGCAGCTTAGATGCGGCTAACTATGGCTACACCTTC.

This clone appeared a few times. The CDR3 loop reads CASSPPDSYEQYF. DNA of the CDR3: TGCGCCAGCAGCCCGCCGGACAGCTACGAGCAGTACTTC. The rearrangement links TRBV5-1 to TRBJ2-7; maybe TRBD1 (6 bases). The CDR3 totals 13 residues. CDR1 and CDR2 (germline): SGHRS, YFSETQ. The V gene lost 4 bases and the J gene lost 3 bases, with 11 bases spanning the gap.

This chain links TRBV7-9 with TRBJ1-2, with a weak D call TRBD1 (5 bases). Trimming took 5 bases from V and 8 from J, leaving 15 bases between them. Germline CDR1 and CDR2: SEHNR and FQNEAQ (reference sequence). The CDR3 covers 13 residues. As DNA, the CDR3 is TGTGCCAGCAGCCTCGACAGTCTGGGGGGCTACACCTTC. As protein: CASSLDSLGGYTF.

This clone was detected a few times. The chain employs TRBV27 and TRBJ2-7; D may be TRBD2 (6 bases). Germline loops: CDR1 MNHEY, CDR2 SMNVEV (reference sequence). Between the trimmed V and J ends, which lost 5 bases and 4 bases, there was a span of 12 bases. This CDR3 has 13 amino acids. The CDR3 nucleotides are TGTGCCAGCAGTACGGGACTGCTTTACGAGCAGTACTTC. Protein sequence: CASSTGLLYEQYF.

The rearrangement uses TRBV27 and TRBJ2-7, with TRBD1 matching over 8 bases. V lost 4 bases and J lost 9; bases outside the gene matches: 8. The CDR3 consists of 13 residues. Germline assignment: CDR1 MNHEY and CDR2 SMNVEV (reference sequence). The CDR3 DNA reads TGTGCCAGCAGTTCCCGGACAGGGAAAATGCAGTACTTC. Protein product: CASSSRTGKMQYF.

V gene TRBV30 combines with J gene TRBJ1-2; unclear D gene. V dropped 6 bases and J dropped 4 bases, with 6 bases sitting between them. Germline V CDR1 and CDR2: GTSNPN, SVGIG (reference sequence). The CDR3 is 10 residues long. For the CDR3, the DNA is TGTGCCTGCGAACTCTATGGCTACACCTTC. Its protein is CACELYGYTF. Based on the CDR3 plus reference TRBV30 and TRBJ1-2, the full variable domain is SQTIHQWPATLVQPVGSPLSLECTVEGTSNPNLYWYRQAAGRGLQLLFYSVGIGQISSEVPQNLSASRPQDRQFILSSKKLLLSDSGFYLCACELYGYTFGSGTRLTVV.

By its share, this clone is medium-sized. The chain is built from TRBV10-3 and TRBJ1-1; 8 positions agree with TRBD1. The germline gives CDR1 ENHRY, CDR2 SYGVKD. CDR3 size: 16 residues. V shed 0 bases, J shed 5 bases, and the junction held 8 bases outside the gene matches. The CDR3 DNA follows: TGTGCCATCAGTGAGTCGTTAAGGACAGGGCGGACTGAAGCTTTCTTT. As protein: CAISESLRTGRTEAFF.